One and the same sample provided the 25 T cell receptor beta chains below, sequenced in a study of T cell responses to AZD1222 COVID-19 vaccine. This table comes from immunoSEQ multiplex PCR, and its TCRdb copy is limited to in-frame clones, with some not included. The sample yields more than 150,000 clones, under 95% seen once. The starting material was peripheral blood, obtained 28 days after the second AZD1222 dose. The receptors come from an adult who received the AZD1222 COVID-19 vaccine.

V and J are TRBV19 and TRBJ2-5; D gene unclear. The CDR3 contains 14 residues. Trimming took 1 base from V and 0 from J, leaving 6 bases between them. CDR1 is LNHDA, CDR2 SQIVND, per germline (reference sequence). The CDR3 DNA reads as TGTGCCAGTAGTATAGGAGTGTACCAAGAGACCCAGTACTTC. Its translation: CASSIGVYQETQYF.

The chain recombines TRBV5-8 with TRBJ1-1; TRBD1 matches at 9 bases. J gave up 6 bases and V 5 bases, and 11 bases lay outside the gene matches. The CDR3 runs 15 residues. Germline V CDR1 and CDR2: SGHTS, YDEGEE. CDR3 coding DNA: TGTGCCAGCAGTAGGGACAGGGAAGATAATCCTGAAGCTTTCTTT. Translation gives CASSRDREDNPEAFF.

This clone was counted once. The V call is TRBV10-3, the J call TRBJ2-7; 7 bases align to TRBD1. Germline V gene data show CDR1 as ENHRY and CDR2 as SYGVKD. Trimming at V came to 6 bases and at J to 3 bases, leaving 2 bases not matched to a gene. The CDR3 totals 12 residues. Here the CDR3 reads CAIRGQFYEQYF. The DNA for the CDR3 is TGTGCCATCAGGGGACAGTTCTACGAGCAGTACTTC.

The chain joins TRBV7-3 to TRBJ1-2; maybe TRBD1 (5 bases). Germline V gives CDR1 SGHTA, CDR2 FQGTGA. The CDR3 covers 16 residues. V was trimmed by 4 bases and J by 8 bases, leaving 23 bases between them. This CDR3 reads CASSSSNGDGLGGYTF. The CDR3 DNA follows: TGTGCCAGCAGCTCCTCTAATGGGGACGGGCTCGGGGGCTACACCTTC.

The chain has TRBV19 and TRBJ2-7, with TRBD2 matching 13 bases. Germline-derived CDR1 and CDR2 are LNHDA and SQIVND (reference sequence). This CDR3 contains 17 residues. V lost 0 bases, J lost 2 bases, and 4 bases stayed unmatched. DNA of the CDR3: TGTGCCAGTAGTATAGACGGACTAGCGGGAGTCCCCTACGAGCAGTACTTC. Protein: CASSIDGLAGVPYEQYF.

The chain couples TRBV11-2 to TRBJ2-7; D might be TRBD1 (5 bases). The length of the CDR3 is 14 residues. V was pared by 5 bases and J by 5 bases, with 16 bases between. Germline values: CDR1 SGHAT, CDR2 FQNNGV. CDR3 in DNA: TGTGCCAGCAGCCCCTTGGACAACTGGGACGAGCAGTACTTC. This sequence encodes CASSPLDNWDEQYF.

The sample holds one count of this clone. The rearrangement uses TRBV6-2 or TRBV6-3 and TRBJ2-5, with TRBD2 identical over 11 bases. After removal of 6 bases from V and 5 bases from J, the junction contained 8 bases not matched to a gene. The CDR3 spans 15 residues. From germline, CDR1 is MNHEY and CDR2 SVGEGT. In DNA, the CDR3 is TGTGCCAGCAGCTTGTTTAGCGGGGGGGCGGAGACCCAGTACTTC. It is translated as CASSLFSGGAETQYF.

The genes are TRBV28 and TRBJ1-1, with D perhaps TRBD1 (6 bases). V shed 5 bases and J shed 6 bases, with 16 bases lying between them. This CDR3 comprises 14 residues. Germline CDR1 is MDHEN and CDR2 is SYDVKM. Written as DNA, the CDR3 is TGTGCCAGCAGTCGAGGAGGGGGTTACCCTGAAGCTTTCTTT. It translates to CASSRGGGYPEAFF.

The CDR3 DNA reads TGTGCCAGTAGTATTGGACAGGGAGTTGGCTACACCTTC. Protein product: CASSIGQGVGYTF. V is TRBV19 and J is TRBJ1-2, with 8 positions matching TRBD1. Trimming at V came to 3 bases and at J to 7 bases, leaving 4 bases not matched to a gene. CDR1 and CDR2 (germline): LNHDA, SQIVND (reference sequence). The CDR3 has 13 amino acids.

The chain joins TRBV6-2 or TRBV6-3 to TRBJ2-5, with 13 bases aligning to TRBD2. The trim removed 0 bases at V and 2 bases at J, leaving 6 bases unmatched. The CDR3 sequence is 18 residues long. The V gene's germline CDR1 is MNHEY and CDR2 SVGEGT. The CDR3 sequence is CASSYSRGLAGLQETQYF. The CDR3 DNA follows: TGTGCCAGCAGTTACTCGAGGGGACTAGCGGGGCTACAAGAGACCCAGTACTTC.

The genes are TRBV3-1 (or the pseudogene TRBV3-2) and TRBJ1-2; possibly TRBD1 for D (5 bases). CDR3 length: 15 residues. Trimming shortened V by 0 bases and J by 1 base, and 9 bases separated the two germline ends. Germline CDR1 LGHDT, CDR2 YNNKEL (reference sequence). As DNA, the CDR3 is TGTGCCAGCAGCCAAGATTGGGGGAGTAACTATGGCTACACCTTC. Amino acid sequence: CASSQDWGSNYGYTF.

This chain connects TRBV11-2 to TRBJ1-3, with D possibly matching TRBD1 (5 bases). This CDR3 has 15 amino acids. CDR1 is SGHAT, CDR2 FQNNGV, per germline. Trimming stripped 4 bases from V and 1 base from J, with 11 bases between. The CDR3 DNA reads TGTGCCAGCAGCTGGCAGGGTTTGTCTGGAAACACCATATATTTT. This sequence encodes CASSWQGLSGNTIYF. Full variable domain (rest looked up from reference TRBV11-2 and TRBJ1-3): EAGVAQSPRYKIIEKRQSVAFWCNPISGHATLYWYQQILGQGPKLLIQFQNNGVVDDSQLPKDRFSAERLKGVDSTLKIQPAKLEDSAVYLCASSWQGLSGNTIYFGEGSWLTVV.

This chain connects TRBV6-5 to TRBJ2-5, with D perhaps matching TRBD1 (5 bases). Trimming stripped 8 bases from V and 5 bases from J, with 21 bases between. CDR1 and CDR2 from the germline V gene are MNHEY and SVGAGI. This CDR3 has 15 residues. The CDR3 loop is CASRLSAGITETQYF. The CDR3, as DNA: TGTGCCAGCCGCCTCTCGGCAGGGATAACGGAGACCCAGTACTTC.

V is TRBV6-6 and J is TRBJ1-5; 8 bases match TRBD1. Germline CDR1 and CDR2: MNHNY and SVGAGI (reference sequence). V shed 10 bases and J 6 bases; nucleotides not matched to a gene: 8. This CDR3 has 13 residues. CDR3 bases: TGTGCCACCCACGCAGGGGGCGTTCAGCCCCAGCATTTT. Residues: CATHAGGVQPQHF.

This chain joins TRBV11-1 and TRBJ2-7; no definite D call. Germline V gene sequence: CDR1 SGHAT, CDR2 FQDESV (reference sequence). CDR3 length: 11 residues. The V end was cut by 4 bases, the J end by 7 bases, with 8 bases between. Written as DNA, the CDR3 is TGTGCCAGCAGCTATGGTTGGGAGCAGTACTTC. It is translated as CASSYGWEQYF.

This sequence joins TRBV2 and TRBJ1-2, with D perhaps TRBD1 (6 bases). The CDR3 is made up of 14 amino acids. Trimming removed 4 bases from V and 1 base from J, with 10 bases in between. Germline V gene sequence: CDR1 SNHLY, CDR2 FYNNEI. CDR3 sequence: CASSVTGNNYGYTF. The CDR3, as DNA: TGTGCCAGCAGTGTCACAGGGAATAACTATGGCTACACCTTC.

CDR3 loop: CASSTRGLNSPLHF. As DNA, the CDR3 is TGTGCCAGTAGTACTCGGGGCCTAAATTCACCCCTCCACTTT. This sequence joins TRBV19 and TRBJ1-6, with D tentatively TRBD1 (5 bases). Between the trimmed V and J ends, which lost 4 bases and 7 bases, there was a span of 11 bases. CDR1 and CDR2 from the germline V gene are LNHDA and SQIVND (reference sequence). This CDR3 is built from 14 residues.

V is TRBV6-2 or TRBV6-3 and J is TRBJ1-5; 8 bases align to TRBD1. V gave up 5 bases and J gave up 4 bases; unmatched junction bases: 4. The CDR3 extends over 14 amino acids. Germline V gene lookup returns CDR1 MNHEY and CDR2 SVGEGT. CDR3: CASSRRTGNQPQHF. The CDR3 nucleotides are TGTGCCAGCAGTCGAAGGACAGGGAATCAGCCCCAGCATTTT.

The V call is TRBV5-1, the J call TRBJ1-3; tentatively, D is TRBD1 (6 bases). V lost 4 bases, J lost 0 bases, and 14 bases lay in between. Germline V gene data show CDR1 as SGHRS and CDR2 as YFSETQ. The CDR3 has 16 amino acids. CDR3 loop: CASSLGTSASGNTIYF. As DNA, the CDR3 is TGCGCCAGCAGCCTAGGGACATCTGCCTCTGGAAACACCATATATTTT. The whole variable domain, filled in from reference TRBV5-1 and TRBJ1-3, reads KAGVTQTPRYLIKTRGQQVTLSCSPISGHRSVSWYQQTPGQGLQFLFEYFSETQRNKGNFPGRFSGRQFSNSRSEMNVSTLELGDSALYLCASSLGTSASGNTIYFGEGSWLTVV.

This rearrangement joins TRBV28 to TRBJ1-2; D uncertain. Deletions cut 5 bases from V and 4 bases from J, with 14 bases between. CDR3 length: 14 amino acids. CDR1 MDHEN and CDR2 SYDVKM come from the germline V gene. CDR3 amino acids: CASSPAGPSYGYTF. For the CDR3, the DNA is TGTGCCAGCAGTCCCGCCGGGCCCTCCTATGGCTACACCTTC.

This chain joins TRBV10-3 and TRBJ1-1, with 11 bases fitting TRBD1. The germline V gene encodes CDR1 ENHRY and CDR2 SYGVKD. The CDR3 runs 14 residues. V lost 10 bases, J lost 4 bases, and 8 bases stayed unmatched. For the CDR3, the DNA is TGTGCCACGGCCGGGACAGGGGGAGTCACTGAAGCTTTCTTT. It yields the protein CATAGTGGVTEAFF.

J is TRBJ1-5 and V is TRBV15, with 7 positions matching TRBD1. This CDR3 is 15 amino acids long. Trimming took 5 bases from V and 0 from J; bases not matched to a gene: 4. Germline V gives CDR1 LNHNV, CDR2 YYDKDF (reference sequence). CDR3 amino acids: CATSGGTVSNQPQHF. Written as DNA, the CDR3 is TGTGCCACCAGCGGAGGGACAGTTAGCAATCAGCCCCAGCATTTT.

The chain combines TRBV5-1 with TRBJ2-1; 14 nucleotides align to TRBD2. The V segment lost 3 bases and the J segment 8 bases; nucleotides outside the gene matches: 1. This CDR3 has 14 amino acids. The germline gives CDR1 SGHRS, CDR2 YFSETQ. CDR3 protein: CASSWGLAGDEQFF. The CDR3 DNA follows: TGCGCCAGCAGCTGGGGACTAGCGGGAGATGAGCAGTTCTTC.

The chain employs TRBV6-5 and TRBJ2-4; D perhaps matches TRBD1 (6 bases). CDR1 is MNHEY and CDR2 is SVGAGI in the germline V gene. The CDR3 spans 12 residues. V shed 7 bases and J shed 4 bases, with 8 bases lying between them. CDR3 residues: CASMDSKNIQYF. The CDR3 DNA reads TGTGCCAGCATGGACAGTAAAAACATTCAGTACTTC.

This clone has more than one count but fewer than ten. This sequence joins TRBV5-1 and TRBJ2-1; 10 nucleotides line up with TRBD2. The CDR3 consists of 12 residues. V shed 6 bases, J shed 9 bases, and the junction held 3 bases outside the gene matches. Germline V lookup: CDR1 SGHRS, CDR2 YFSETQ. CDR3 nucleotide sequence: TGCGCCAGCATTGGGACTAGCGTTGAGCAGTTCTTC. Encoded protein: CASIGTSVEQFF.